Presented here are 26 T cell receptor beta chains from one specimen sequenced in a study of cytomegalovirus exposure and HLA in healthy donors. Primers for the PCR totalled 60 Vbeta and 13 Jbeta. TCRdb keeps only in-frame clones here, not all; method: immunoSEQ multiplex PCR. The sample holds 100,000 to 150,000 clones, around four fifths seen once. The sample taken for sequencing was PBMCs. The receptors derive from a woman between 35 and 50 years old in good health and CMV-seropositive.

The rearrangement joins TRBV28 to TRBJ1-1; no clear D gene. V shed 2 bases and J shed 5 bases, with 12 bases lying between them. Germline CDR1 is MDHEN and CDR2 is SYDVKM. The CDR3 is 14 amino acids. DNA of the CDR3: TGTGCCAGCAGTTTAACTTTAGGAGGAACTGAAGCTTTCTTT. Its protein is CASSLTLGGTEAFF. Supplemented by reference TRBV28 and TRBJ1-1, the full variable domain reads DVKVTQSSRYLVKRTGEKVFLECVQDMDHENMFWYRQDPGLGLRLIYFSYDVKMKEKGDIPEGYSVSREKKERFSLILESASTNQTSMYLCASSLTLGGTEAFFGQGTRLTVV.

The rearrangement joins TRBV5-4 to TRBJ2-7; perhaps TRBD2 as D (5 bases). Germline V gives CDR1 SGHNT, CDR2 YYREEE (reference sequence). V lost 4 bases and J lost 2, with 13 bases in between. There are 14 residues in the CDR3. The CDR3 loop is CASSHLSGTYEQYF. As DNA, the CDR3 is TGTGCCAGCAGCCACTTATCCGGGACCTACGAGCAGTACTTC.

This clone was seen more than once but under ten times. The chain recombines TRBV5-6 with TRBJ1-2, with 10 bases fitting TRBD1. The V gene end was trimmed by 4 bases and the J gene end by 3 bases; junction bases not matched to a gene: 6. Germline V CDR1 and CDR2: SGHDT, YYEEEE. The CDR3 length is 15 residues. CDR3 in DNA: TGTGCCAGCAGCCTACGGGACAGGGGATACTATGGCTACACCTTC. Amino acid sequence: CASSLRDRGYYGYTF.

CDR3 region: CAIRPGQGATHSGNTIYF. CDR3 sequence (DNA): TGTGCCATCAGACCGGGACAGGGGGCCACCCACTCTGGAAACACCATATATTTT. The V and J genes are TRBV10-3 and TRBJ1-3; 12 bases line up with TRBD1. Germline V CDR1 and CDR2: ENHRY, SYGVKD. V lost 6 bases and J lost 0; bases outside the gene matches: 9. The CDR3 spans 18 residues.

As regards this clone: The junction and the germline gene differ at one end; a read error may be behind it. V usage is TRBV28 and J usage is TRBJ1-2; 7 positions agree with TRBD1. There are 15 residues in the CDR3. Germline V gives CDR1 MDHEN, CDR2 SYDVKM. The CDR3 bases are TGTGCCAGTAGTTTAGGGGGACAGATTAACTATGGCTACACCTTC. Residues: CASSLGGQINYGYTF.

This clone occurred a few times. The J gene is TRBJ2-7, the V gene TRBV14; 7 bases are shared with TRBD1. Germline lookup yields CDR1 SGHDN and CDR2 FVKESK. This CDR3 contains 14 residues. V was pared by 8 bases and J by 5 bases, with 12 bases of the junction left unmatched. The chain's CDR3 is CASLGPRQGDEQYF. DNA of the CDR3: TGTGCCAGCTTAGGGCCCAGACAGGGCGACGAGCAGTACTTC.

This clone was seen only a few times. V gene TRBV30 combines with J gene TRBJ1-1; D gene uncertain. V was trimmed by 0 bases and J by 0 bases, leaving 20 bases between them. There are 18 residues in the CDR3. Germline-derived CDR1 and CDR2 are GTSNPN and SVGIG (reference sequence). Written as DNA, the CDR3 is TGTGCCTGGAGTGTACGCGCCCGGTTGGCAGGCCTGAACACTGAAGCTTTCTTT. Its protein product is CAWSVRARLAGLNTEAFF.

This sequence joins TRBV7-3 and TRBJ1-1; D gene unclear. CDR1 SGHTA and CDR2 FQGTGA come from the germline V gene. The CDR3 consists of 13 residues. V dropped 5 bases and J dropped 2 bases, with 9 bases sitting between them. CDR3 nucleotides: TGTGCCAGCAGCAATCCGGGTAACACTGAAGCTTTCTTT. It specifies CASSNPGNTEAFF.

This clone was found a few times. A junction boundary mismatches the germline segment, possibly from a read error. The CDR3 reads CASREVGRLSYEQYF. The CDR3 bases are TGTGCCAGCAGAGAAGTTGGGAGGCTCTCCTACGAGCAGTACTTC. The chain employs TRBV6-1 and TRBJ2-7; a weak D match, TRBD2 (6 bases). This CDR3 is 15 amino acids long. CDR1 and CDR2 (germline): MNHNS, SASEGT.

This clone has at least ten counts. The chain uses TRBV7-9 and TRBJ2-7; TRBD2 is a possible D gene (6 bases). The CDR3 covers 11 residues. V was pared by 5 bases and J by 7 bases, with 9 bases between. CDR1 SEHNR and CDR2 FQNEAQ come from the germline V gene (reference sequence). DNA for the CDR3: TGTGCCAGCAGCACCGGGAGTGAGCAGTACTTC. Amino acids: CASSTGSEQYF. Full variable domain (rest looked up from reference TRBV7-9 and TRBJ2-7): DTGVSQNPRHKITKRGQNVTFRCDPISEHNRLYWYRQTLGQGPEFLTYFQNEAQLEKSRLLSDRFSAERPKGSFSTLEIQRTEQGDSAMYLCASSTGSEQYFGPGTRLTVT.

Points on this clone: A read error may produce the germline difference seen at one junction end. This sequence joins TRBV6-5 and TRBJ2-7; 9 bases are shared with TRBD2. The V gene's germline CDR1 is MNHEY and CDR2 SVGAGI. The CDR3 consists of 13 residues. The CDR3 protein is CASSAAGGAHGIF. Here the CDR3 DNA reads TGTGCCAGCAGCGCCGCGGGAGGGGCCCATGGTATCTTC.

V gene TRBV9 combines with J gene TRBJ1-2; D may be TRBD1 (6 bases). The CDR3 is made up of 14 amino acids. Germline V gene sequence: CDR1 SGDLS, CDR2 YYNGEE. The germline V and J ends were trimmed by 2 bases and 7 bases, with 15 bases remaining between them. CDR3 DNA: TGTGCCAGCAGCGTTACAGGGACCCTCTCTGGCTACACCTTC. Protein sequence: CASSVTGTLSGYTF.

The chain couples TRBV4-2 to TRBJ2-3; D unclear. V was clipped by 3 bases and J by 6 bases, with 13 bases between them. Germline-derived CDR1 and CDR2 are LGHNA and YNFKEQ. The CDR3 extends over 14 amino acids. The CDR3 DNA is TGTGCCAGCAGCCAGGGCTCCTCACTTGATACGCAGTATTTT. This sequence encodes CASSQGSSLDTQYF.

In its sample, this clone was seen once. The chain couples TRBV7-9 to TRBJ1-2; 8 bases align to TRBD1. Germline V gene data show CDR1 as SEHNR and CDR2 as FQNEAQ (reference sequence). V trimming: 5 bases; J trimming: 2 bases; junction bases outside the gene matches: 7. The CDR3 spans 15 residues. CDR3 nucleotide sequence: TGTGCCAGCAGCCCCCGACAGGGGCCCAACTATGGCTACACCTTC. As protein: CASSPRQGPNYGYTF.

The J gene is TRBJ1-3, the V gene TRBV11-2; 9 nucleotides line up with TRBD1. The CDR3 is 15 amino acids. The germline V gene encodes CDR1 SGHAT and CDR2 FQNNGV. Trimming took 7 bases from V and 1 from J; bases not matched to a gene: 5. CDR3: CASTRQGGSGNTIYF. For the CDR3, the DNA is TGTGCCAGCACCCGACAGGGGGGATCTGGAAACACCATATATTTT. Complete variable domain (other parts from reference TRBV11-2 and TRBJ1-3): EAGVAQSPRYKIIEKRQSVAFWCNPISGHATLYWYQQILGQGPKLLIQFQNNGVVDDSQLPKDRFSAERLKGVDSTLKIQPAKLEDSAVYLCASTRQGGSGNTIYFGEGSWLTVV.

In DNA, the CDR3 is TGTGCCAGCAGTGGACAGGGGCGGGCGACCCAGTACTTC. Encoded protein: CASSGQGRATQYF. V is TRBV2 and J is TRBJ2-5; 8 nucleotides agree with TRBD1. V lost 4 bases to trimming and J lost 7 bases; unmatched junction nucleotides: 5. Germline CDR1 and CDR2: SNHLY and FYNNEI. The length of the CDR3 is 13 residues. The whole variable domain, remainder taken from reference TRBV2 and TRBJ2-5, is EPEVTQTPSHQVTQMGQEVILRCVPISNHLYFYWYRQILGQKVEFLVSFYNNEISEKSEIFDDQFSVERPDGSNFTLKIRSTKLEDSAMYFCASSGQGRATQYFGPGTRLLVL.

CDR3: CASSFRSWRQETQYF. The CDR3, as DNA: TGTGCCAGCAGCTTTCGGTCATGGCGGCAAGAGACCCAGTACTTC. The chain uses TRBV5-6 and TRBJ2-5; D is unclear. The CDR3 sequence is 15 residues long. Trimming removed 2 bases from V and 2 bases from J, with 13 bases in between. Per the germline V gene, CDR1 is SGHDT and CDR2 is YYEEEE.

The V call is TRBV5-8, the J call TRBJ1-1, with D possibly being TRBD1 (5 bases). There are 17 residues in the CDR3. Looked up from germline, CDR1 is SGHTS and CDR2 is YDEGEE. V gave up 3 bases and J gave up 0 bases, with 18 bases separating them. The CDR3: CASSSGEGRILNTEAFF. The DNA for the CDR3 is TGTGCCAGCAGCTCGGGGGAGGGACGGATACTGAACACTGAAGCTTTCTTT.

The V call is TRBV7-3, the J call TRBJ2-1, with D maybe TRBD1 (5 bases). Germline-derived CDR1 and CDR2 are SGHTA and FQGTGA. This CDR3 is 12 amino acids long. V was trimmed by 5 bases and J by 12 bases, leaving 14 bases between them. CDR3 loop: CASSRGPGRQFF. In DNA, the CDR3 is TGTGCCAGCAGCAGGGGCCCCGGGCGGCAGTTCTTC.

This sequence joins TRBV27 and TRBJ1-6; possibly TRBD1 for D (6 bases). The germline CDR1 and CDR2 sequences are MNHEY and SMNVEV (reference sequence). Trimming took off 8 bases at V and 9 bases at J, with 32 bases between the two ends. This CDR3 has 19 residues. The CDR3 DNA is TGTGCCAGCCTCGAACGCGGGGGGAGGGGACACTTATCACGTTCACCCCTCCACTTT. The encoded protein is CASLERGGRGHLSRSPLHF.

The V call is TRBV5-5, the J call TRBJ2-7, with D unresolved. CDR3 size: 13 residues. Germline V gene data show CDR1 as SGHKS and CDR2 as YYEKEE (reference sequence). V lost 4 bases, J lost 1 base, and 9 bases lay in between. The CDR3 nucleotides are TGTGCCAGCAGCCTACAGCTATCCTACGAGCAGTACTTC. Translated, it gives CASSLQLSYEQYF.

The genes are TRBV7-9 and TRBJ2-5, with 13 bases identical to TRBD2. The CDR3 has 18 residues. The V and J ends lost 5 bases and 5 bases, in that order; junction bases with no gene match: 14. Per the germline V gene, CDR1 is SEHNR and CDR2 is FQNEAQ (reference sequence). The CDR3 sequence is CASSPGTSGTGFRETQYF. In DNA, the CDR3 is TGTGCCAGCAGCCCCGGGACTAGCGGGACCGGGTTTAGGGAGACCCAGTACTTC.

This chain joins TRBV7-9 and TRBJ1-4; D is possibly TRBD1 (5 bases). Germline-derived CDR1 and CDR2 are SEHNR and FQNEAQ (reference sequence). The CDR3 is 14 amino acids. V shed 2 bases and J shed 8 bases, with 12 bases lying between them. CDR3 sequence (DNA): TGTGCCAGCAGCTTAAACCAGGGTCGCGAAAAACTGTTTTTT. It is translated as CASSLNQGREKLFF.

This clone has a single count. This sequence joins TRBV5-1 and TRBJ1-2, with 9 bases identical to TRBD1. V lost 5 bases to trimming and J lost 0 bases; unmatched junction nucleotides: 17. Germline V CDR1 and CDR2: SGHRS, YFSETQ. The CDR3 covers 19 residues. CDR3 bases: TGCGCCAGCAGAGGAGGACAGGGGAATCCCACGTTAGCTAACTATGGCTACACCTTC. It encodes CASRGGQGNPTLANYGYTF.

Sample share makes this clone medium-sized. V usage is TRBV19 and J usage is TRBJ2-7, with 8 bases lining up with TRBD1. The CDR3 spans 13 residues. Germline V gives CDR1 LNHDA, CDR2 SQIVND (reference sequence). The junction had 3 bases not matched to a gene; V was cut back by 2 bases and J by 6 bases. CDR3 region: CASSITTGAEQYF. For the CDR3, the DNA is TGTGCCAGTAGTATAACGACAGGGGCCGAGCAGTACTTC.

The rearrangement uses TRBV28 and TRBJ1-6; TRBD1 is a possible D gene (6 bases). Germline V gene sequence: CDR1 MDHEN, CDR2 SYDVKM. V dropped 3 bases and J dropped 13 bases, with 13 bases sitting between them. This CDR3 region has 13 residues. CDR3 coding DNA: TGTGCCAGCAGTTTGGGCGGGCAGGGGCCCCTCCACTTT. Its protein product is CASSLGGQGPLHF.